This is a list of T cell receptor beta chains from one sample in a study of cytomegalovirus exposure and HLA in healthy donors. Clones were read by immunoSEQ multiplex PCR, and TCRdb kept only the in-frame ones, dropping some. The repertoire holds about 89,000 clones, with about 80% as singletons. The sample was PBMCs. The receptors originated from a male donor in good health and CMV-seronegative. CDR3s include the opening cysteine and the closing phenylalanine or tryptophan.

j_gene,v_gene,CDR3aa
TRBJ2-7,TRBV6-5,CASSSTPGGEQYF
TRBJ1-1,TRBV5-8,CASRRTGSTEAFF
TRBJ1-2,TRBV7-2,CASSYRERDGYTF
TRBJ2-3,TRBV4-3,CASSQEVSGQGGTDTQYF
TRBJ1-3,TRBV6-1,CASSDADSRNTIYF
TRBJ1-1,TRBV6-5,CASSPRWTGSEAFF
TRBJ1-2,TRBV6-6,CASSAGTGGDYGYTF
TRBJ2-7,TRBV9,CASSVGSGDQNF
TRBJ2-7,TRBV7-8,CASSRPRETAYEQYF
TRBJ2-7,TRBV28,CASSFVSSGNTYEQYF
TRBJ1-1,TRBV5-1,CASSLDEGGVTFF
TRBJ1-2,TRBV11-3,CASSFQKSEYGYTF
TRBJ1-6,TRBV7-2,CASSFARREESPLHF
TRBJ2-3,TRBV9,CASSVGRTDTQYF
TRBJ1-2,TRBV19,CASGAGGSYYGYTF
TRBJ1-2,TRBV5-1,CASGLGDRDMYGYTF
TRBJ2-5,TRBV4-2,CASSQPGTSGKETQYF
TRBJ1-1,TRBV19,CASSMNTGNTEAFF
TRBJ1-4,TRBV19,CASSPMTALNEKLFF
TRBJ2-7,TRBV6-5,CASRRDRGQYEQYF
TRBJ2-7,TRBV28,CASRSGTGYYEQYF
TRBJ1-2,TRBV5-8,CASSLGQGNYGYTF
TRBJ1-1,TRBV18,CASSPLLNTEAFF
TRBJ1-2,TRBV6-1,CASSEVTGHYGYTF
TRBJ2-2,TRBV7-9,CASREQSSGTGELFF
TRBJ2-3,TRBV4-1,CASSQDPGFTDTQYF
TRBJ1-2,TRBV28,CASRSAGSYYGYTF
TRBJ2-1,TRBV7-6,CASSLVRAGGDNEQFF
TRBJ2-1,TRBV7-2,CASSLSSGSHNEQFF
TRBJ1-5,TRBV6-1,CASRRDREYNQPQHF
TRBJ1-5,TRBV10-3,CAIGDRGNQPQHF
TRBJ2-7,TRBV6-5,CASRRTATYEQYF
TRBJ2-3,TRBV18,CASSRVARPLGGTDTQYF